This TCR beta chain derives from a study of shared clonotypes between healthy human individuals. There are a few counts of this clone. There are 17 residues in the CDR3. Trimming removed 2 bases from V and 6 bases from J, with 20 bases in between. Germline lookup yields CDR1 SNHLY and CDR2 FYNNEI. The data were produced by immunoSEQ multiplex PCR, yet TCRdb's version contains in-frame clones alone and is incomplete. The top ten hold less than 11% of the sample, which has roughly 300,000 clones, around four fifths seen once. This TCR came from a man in his thirties or forties in good health. The sequenced sample consisted of memory CD4+ T cells sorted from blood. Subset: CD45RA-negative fraction. V usage is TRBV2 and J usage is TRBJ2-1; tentatively, D is TRBD1 or TRBD2 (5 bases each). The CDR3 spells CASSEFGKGRGLNEQFF. CDR3 nucleotides: TGTGCCAGCAGTGAATTCGGTAAGGGACGAGGGCTCAATGAGCAGTTCTTC.